This TCR beta chain was sequenced for a study of immune cell composition in non-small cell lung cancer. As concerns this clone: Its antigen is unknown.

Normal lung was taken at the farthest possible site, at least 3 cm from tumour. Using immunoSEQ multiplex PCR, the repertoire was profiled, and TCRdb retains in-frame clones only, with some absent. The sample lists 2,000 to 2,500 clones, about 81% occurring once. The study's findings and limits: No significant correlation existed between pack-years smoked and tumour clonality.

This TCR derives from a human donor with non-small cell lung cancer. Sequencing was done on a sample of non-adjacent lung tissue.

The CDR3 DNA sequence: TGTGCCAGCAGCCCTGACAGGAGGACTGAAGCTTTCTTT. Its protein is CASSPDRRTEAFF. The chain employs TRBV7-2 and TRBJ1-1, with D perhaps TRBD1 (6 bases). CDR1 is SGHTA, CDR2 FQGNSA, per germline. CDR3 length: 13 amino acids. V lost 5 bases, J lost 5 bases, and 12 bases lay in between.